The 27 T cell receptor delta chains below come from one sample, sequenced in a study of gamma-delta T cells after stem cell transplantation. TCRdb applied CATT to the RT-PCR reads for clone calling. The sample gives approximately 1,500 delta-chain clones, 8.5% to 9% of which show up once; more than 20% is in the top ten. Sequencing input: gamma-delta T cells. Receptors were obtained from a human donor. It is not recorded whose cells these are; they may come from a transplant donor.

As to this clone: A much larger clone lies one base from this, so it may be a read error. The rearrangement joins TRDV2 to TRDJ1; 8 bases are a match to TRDD3. CDR3 size: 18 residues. CDR1 and CDR2 (germline): GEAIGNYY, EKD. V gave up 0 bases and J gave up 0 bases; unmatched junction bases: 11. DNA for the CDR3: TGTGCCTGTGACACCGTGAGTGGGGGATCCGTCCACACCGATAAACTCATCTTT. Amino acids: CACDTVSGGSVHTDKLIF.

By share of the sample, this clone is large. One base away lies a much larger clone, so this may be a sequencing read error. The rearrangement joins TRDV2 to TRDJ1; 7 bases fit TRDD3. Germline CDR1 GEAIGNYY, CDR2 EKD. The CDR3 covers 20 residues. Trimming took 0 bases from V and 2 from J; bases not matched to a gene: 20. This CDR3 reads CACDTVTAWGSPHTTDKLIF. Here the CDR3 DNA reads TGTGCCTGTGACACCGTGACGGCCTGGGGGTCACCTCATACGACCGATAAACTCATCTTT.

By share, this clone ranks as medium-sized (0.01 to 0.1%). This rearrangement joins TRDV2 to TRDJ1; 13 bases match TRDD3. This CDR3 contains 17 residues. CDR1 and CDR2 (germline): GEAIGNYY, EKD. J gave up 1 base and V 2 bases, and 6 bases lay outside the gene matches. CDR3 sequence: CACDNLLGDTRTDKLIF. CDR3 nucleotide sequence: TGTGCCTGTGACAACTTACTGGGGGATACGCGCACCGATAAACTCATCTTT.

Worth noting for this clone: TCRdb's protein for this DNA is that of a much larger clone and differs from the translation at residue 11, likely a read error; the protein shown is the DNA translation. The rearrangement links TRDV2 to TRDJ1; 13 bases are a match to TRDD3. The CDR3 length is 20 residues. Trimming took 3 bases from V and 1 from J; bases not matched to a gene: 16. The germline V gene encodes CDR1 GEAIGNYY and CDR2 EKD. CDR3 in DNA: TGTGCCTGTGACTTACTGGGGGATACGTTAGAGAGAGGAGTCACCGATAAACTCATCTTT. The encoded protein is CACDLLGDTLERGVTDKLIF.

As to this clone: With a much larger clone just one base away, this may be a read error. V and J are TRDV2 and TRDJ3; 13 bases map to TRDD3. The CDR3 has 21 amino acids. Germline-derived CDR1 and CDR2 are GEAIGNYY and EKD. CDR3 in DNA: TGTGCCTGTGACACCTTACTGGGGGATACGCCCGGCTCCTGGGACACCCGACGGATGTTTTTC. Amino acids: CACDTLLGDTPGSWDTRRMFF.

This clone was picked up a small number of times. Being one base from a much bigger clone, this may be a read error. The sample carries other DNA sequences with the same CDR3. The chain joins TRDV2 to TRDJ1; weak D call: TRDD3 (6 bases). Per germline, CDR1 GEAIGNYY and CDR2 EKD. CDR3 length: 18 amino acids. This CDR3 is CACDLLNGGPEYTDKLIF. Here the CDR3 DNA reads TGTGCCTGTGACCTACTCAACGGGGGACCCGAGTACACCGACAAACTCATCTTT.

The sample holds a few counts of this clone. This likely came from a read error, as a far larger clone is one base away. The chain joins TRDV2 to TRDJ1; 8 bases match TRDD3. The CDR3 length is 16 residues. The V segment lost 3 bases and the J segment 0 bases; nucleotides outside the gene matches: 8. CDR1 and CDR2 (germline): GEAIGNYY, EKD. This chain's CDR3 is CACDALGDYNTDKLIF. As DNA, the CDR3 is TGTGCCTGTGACGCCCTGGGGGACTATAACACCGATAAACTCATCTTT.

In this sample, this clone turned up a few times. The CDR3 reads CACDTLLGDTDKSSWDTRQMFF. CDR3 DNA sequence: TGTGCCTGTGACACCTTACTGGGGGATACCGATAAAAGCTCCTGGGACACCCGACAGATGTTTTTC. V gene TRDV2 combines with J gene TRDJ3; TRDD3 matches at 12 bases. The CDR3 is 22 amino acids. V was pared by 0 bases and J by 0 bases, with 11 bases of the junction left unmatched. Germline CDR1 GEAIGNYY, CDR2 EKD.

By share, this clone ranks as medium-sized. Other DNA variants within this sample encode the same CDR3. The chain recombines TRDV2 with TRDJ1; 8 bases map to TRDD3. The CDR3 is 18 amino acids. The germline V gene encodes CDR1 GEAIGNYY and CDR2 EKD. V gave up 0 bases and J gave up 2 bases; unmatched junction bases: 13. The CDR3 coding sequence is TGTGCCTGTGACACCCTCCGTACTGGGGGTCAACTAACCGATAAACTCATCTTT. Its protein product is CACDTLRTGGQLTDKLIF.

This clone was observed a handful of times. The TCRdb record carries a much larger clone's protein, which differs from this DNA's translation at residue 18; a read error is the likely cause, and the protein listed here is the DNA translation. This chain uses TRDV2 with TRDJ1, with TRDD3 matching over 8 bases. Germline values: CDR1 GEAIGNYY, CDR2 EKD. The CDR3 contains 20 residues. As DNA, the CDR3 is TGTGCCTGTGACACCGTGACGGACTGGGGGTCACCTCATACGACCGATAAACCCATCTTT. Its translation is CACDTVTDWGSPHTTDKPIF.

The J gene is TRDJ1, the V gene TRDV2, with TRDD3 matching 12 bases. Trimming cost V 0 bases and J 4 bases; bases outside gene matches: 14. Germline V CDR1 and CDR2: GEAIGNYY, EKD. CDR3 length: 19 amino acids. CDR3 sequence reads: CACDTVLLGDTGSDDKLIF. In DNA, the CDR3 is TGTGCCTGTGACACCGTCCTGCTGGGGGATACGGGATCAGACGATAAACTCATCTTT.

About this clone itself: With only one base between it and a far larger clone, this is likely a read error. This sample includes further DNA sequences coding for the same CDR3. The V gene is TRDV2, the J gene TRDJ1; 12 bases map to TRDD3. Germline values: CDR1 GEAIGNYY, CDR2 EKD. The CDR3 consists of 20 residues. This CDR3 is CACDKVAGGYAVGTTDKLIF. CDR3 nucleotides: TGTGCCTGTGACAAGGTTGCTGGGGGATACGCGGTGGGTACCACCGATAAGCTCATCTTT.

This clone was seen a handful of times. The protein held in TCRdb is that of a much larger clone and does not match this DNA's translation at residue 14, likely because of a read error; the protein shown is translated from the DNA. This sequence joins TRDV2 and TRDJ1, with 12 bases fitting TRDD3. The CDR3 spans 16 residues. CDR1 and CDR2 (germline): GEAIGNYY, EKD. DNA of the CDR3: TGTGCCTGTGACGAACTTACTGGGGGATACTCCGATAAACCCATCTTT. Amino acids: CACDELTGGYSDKPIF.

This clone is medium-sized by share. The J gene is TRDJ1, the V gene TRDV2; TRDD3 matches at 11 bases. V was pared by 3 bases and J by 2 bases, with 7 bases of the junction left unmatched. CDR3 length: 16 residues. CDR1 GEAIGNYY and CDR2 EKD come from the germline V gene. CDR3 coding DNA: TGTGCCTGTGACGGCGTTGGGGGATACGGGACCGATAAACTCATCTTT. This translates into CACDGVGGYGTDKLIF.

This clone was observed a handful of times. One base away lies a much larger clone, so this may be a sequencing read error. This sequence joins TRDV1 and TRDJ1, with 7 bases aligning to TRDD3. This CDR3 has 21 residues. Germline assignment: CDR1 TSWWSYY and CDR2 QGS. V lost 2 bases to trimming and J lost 5 bases; unmatched junction nucleotides: 26. CDR3 region: CALGELRASNVLGNTRDKLIF. Here the CDR3 DNA reads TGTGCTCTTGGGGAATTGAGGGCTTCCAATGTACTGGGGAATACAAGAGATAAACTCATCTTT.

In its sample, this clone is large. Other DNA sequences from this sample encode an identical CDR3 as well. V and J are TRDV2 and TRDJ1, with 12 bases fitting TRDD3. Germline V gives CDR1 GEAIGNYY, CDR2 EKD. V dropped 2 bases and J dropped 1; count of bases not matched to a gene: 16. The CDR3 sequence is 20 residues long. The CDR3 spells CACDKVAGGYAVGTTDKLIF. The CDR3 bases are TGTGCCTGTGACAAGGTTGCTGGGGGATACGCGGTGGGTACCACCGATAAACTCATCTTT.

Note on this clone: A read error is the likely source, as a far larger clone sits one nucleotide away. Other nucleotide sequences in the sample specify the same CDR3. The V gene is TRDV2, the J gene TRDJ1; 10 bases map to TRDD3. With V trimmed by 5 bases and J by 0 bases, 11 bases remained unmatched. Germline loops: CDR1 GEAIGNYY, CDR2 EKD. This CDR3 has 17 amino acids. The CDR3: CACAHLVGDTYTDKLIF. Here the CDR3 DNA reads TGTGCCTGTGCTCATTTGGTGGGGGATACATACACCGATAAACTCATCTTT.

This clone is classed as medium-sized. The V call is TRDV2, the J call TRDJ1, with TRDD3 matching over 10 bases. The V gene's germline CDR1 is GEAIGNYY and CDR2 EKD. The V segment lost 0 bases and the J segment 0 bases; nucleotides outside the gene matches: 18. The CDR3 is 21 amino acids. CDR3 nucleotides: TGTGCCTGTGACACCGTGAAGGGGACGGTACTGGGGGATCCCGACACCGATAAACTCATCTTT. It specifies CACDTVKGTVLGDPDTDKLIF.

This clone was detected only a few times. A single base separates this from a much larger clone, so it may be a read error. The chain uses TRDV2 and TRDJ1, with TRDD2 matching over 9 bases. The V gene end was trimmed by 3 bases and the J gene end by 4 bases; junction bases not matched to a gene: 20. This CDR3 region has 19 residues. Germline V gene sequence: CDR1 GEAIGNYY, CDR2 EKD. The CDR3 coding sequence is TGTGCCTGTGACGCCCACCTTCCTACAATCCGTGGGGACTACGATAAACTCATCTTT. It translates to CACDAHLPTIRGDYDKLIF.

By share, this clone counts as medium-sized. The chain employs TRDV2 and TRDJ1, with D unresolved. The CDR3 consists of 21 residues. Germline assignment: CDR1 GEAIGNYY and CDR2 EKD. Trimming stripped 3 bases from V and 0 bases from J, with 31 bases between. The CDR3 is CACDPIRNLESSLMYTDKLIF. In nucleotides, the CDR3 is TGTGCCTGTGACCCCATAAGGAATCTGGAGTCCTCACTGATGTACACCGATAAACTCATCTTT.

The V gene is TRDV2, the J gene TRDJ1; 11 bases map to TRDD3. The CDR3 extends over 16 amino acids. Germline V gene data show CDR1 as GEAIGNYY and CDR2 as EKD. V was pared by 3 bases and J by 3 bases, with 8 bases of the junction left unmatched. The CDR3 nucleotides are TGTGCCTGTGACTCCTTACTGGGGGATAAGGCCGATAAACTCATCTTT. This translates into CACDSLLGDKADKLIF.

In its sample, this clone ranks as medium-sized. The rearrangement uses TRDV2 and TRDJ3; 9 positions agree with TRDD3. This CDR3 has 21 amino acids. From germline, CDR1 is GEAIGNYY and CDR2 EKD. V shed 0 bases, J shed 0 bases, and the junction held 11 bases outside the gene matches. The CDR3: CACDTVMGDRASSWDTRQMFF. DNA of the CDR3: TGTGCCTGTGACACCGTGATGGGGGATAGGGCCAGCTCCTGGGACACCCGACAGATGTTTTTC.

This clone occurred a few times. V gene TRDV2 combines with J gene TRDJ3; 10 nucleotides match TRDD3. Germline V CDR1 and CDR2: GEAIGNYY, EKD. This CDR3 spans 20 amino acids. After removal of 0 bases from V and 0 bases from J, the junction contained 7 bases not matched to a gene. CDR3 sequence: CACDTGNWGIRSWDTRQMFF. CDR3 nucleotide sequence: TGTGCCTGTGACACCGGGAACTGGGGGATTCGCTCCTGGGACACCCGACAGATGTTTTTC.

A word on this clone: TCRdb's protein for this DNA is that of a much larger clone and differs from the translation at residue 14, likely a read error; the protein shown is the DNA translation. This chain joins TRDV2 and TRDJ1; the match to TRDD3 covers 12 bases. Germline CDR1 GEAIGNYY, CDR2 EKD. This CDR3 contains 16 residues. This chain's CDR3 is CACDTVLLGDTDKPIF. The CDR3 coding sequence is TGTGCCTGTGACACGGTTTTACTGGGGGATACCGATAAACCCATCTTT.

Worth noting for this clone: This likely stems from a read error, as it lies one base from a far larger clone. The rearrangement uses TRDV2 and TRDJ1; 13 nucleotides line up with TRDD3. The CDR3 has 21 amino acids. Germline V gives CDR1 GEAIGNYY, CDR2 EKD. The trim removed 0 bases at V and 3 bases at J, leaving 18 bases unmatched. DNA of the CDR3: TGTGCCTGTGACACCCTTTTCTTACTGGGGGATACGGGCGCGTCGGCCGATAAACTCATCTTT. Protein: CACDTLFLLGDTGASADKLIF.

The sample holds a few counts of this clone. A read error is possible here, since a much larger clone lies one base away. The V call is TRDV2, the J call TRDJ1; 8 bases match TRDD3. The germline gives CDR1 GEAIGNYY, CDR2 EKD. CDR3 length equals 21 residues. The CDR3 reads CARDTVADFSRTGGPASKLIF. Here the CDR3 DNA reads TGTGCCCGTGACACCGTTGCCGATTTCTCCCGTACTGGGGGTCCGGCTAGTAAACTCATCTTT.

This clone rates as large. The chain is built from TRDV2 and TRDJ1; TRDD3 matches 7 bases. Looked up from germline, CDR1 is GEAIGNYY and CDR2 is EKD. The CDR3 loop spans 15 amino acids. The V gene end was trimmed by 3 bases and the J gene end by 0 bases; junction bases not matched to a gene: 6. The CDR3 DNA reads TGTGCCTGTGACCCCGTGGGGGAATACACCGATAAACTCATCTTT. Encoded protein: CACDPVGEYTDKLIF.